These 19 T cell receptor beta chains were all obtained from the same sample, sequenced in a study of T cells in localized non-small cell lung cancer. TCRdb keeps only in-frame clones here, not all; method: immunoSEQ multiplex PCR. The table records more than 30,000 clones, 80% to 90% of them present only once. This sample comprised peripheral blood, obtained before any cancer treatment. These receptors were collected from a male donor older than 55 with stage III lung adenocarcinoma.

The chain uses TRBV5-1 and TRBJ2-7; D unresolved. CDR3 size: 12 residues. Trimming removed 1 base from V and 0 bases from J, with 2 bases in between. Germline CDR1 reads SGHRS; CDR2 reads YFSETQ. The CDR3 DNA is TGCGCCAGCAGCTTGAACTCCTACGAGCAGTACTTC. Residues: CASSLNSYEQYF.

As DNA, the CDR3 is TGCGCCAGCAGCCGTACCGGGGGGTTCGACACCGGGGAGCTGTTTTTT. Amino acids: CASSRTGGFDTGELFF. The V gene is TRBV4-1, the J gene TRBJ2-2, with 7 bases aligning to TRBD2. Germline loops: CDR1 MGHRA, CDR2 YSYEKL. V lost 4 bases, J lost 3 bases, and 8 bases stayed unmatched. The CDR3 contains 16 residues.

The sample holds a few counts of this clone. The chain couples TRBV5-4 to TRBJ2-7; 10 bases fit TRBD2. The germline V gene encodes CDR1 SGHNT and CDR2 YYREEE (reference sequence). The CDR3 spans 17 residues. The trim removed 0 bases at V and 0 bases at J, leaving 6 bases unmatched. The CDR3 DNA sequence: TGTGCCAGCAGCTTGGCCACTAGCGGGACTAGCTCCTACGAGCAGTACTTC. Residues: CASSLATSGTSSYEQYF.

The chain carries TRBV19 and TRBJ2-3; no firm D call. The CDR3 is 14 amino acids. The germline gives CDR1 LNHDA, CDR2 SQIVND (reference sequence). Trimming took off 6 bases at V and 0 bases at J, with 10 bases between the two ends. The CDR3, as DNA: TGTGCCAGTAGAGAGCAATTTAGCACAGATACGCAGTATTTT. This gives the protein CASREQFSTDTQYF.

The genes are TRBV5-6 and TRBJ2-7, with unresolved D. The germline V gene has CDR1 SGHDT and CDR2 YYEEEE. With 3 bases removed from V and 0 bases from J, the gap between germline ends came to 4 bases. This CDR3 spans 12 amino acids. CDR3 sequence (DNA): TGTGCCAGCAGCTACCTCTCCTACGAGCAGTACTTC. It translates to CASSYLSYEQYF.

The CDR3 DNA reads as TGTGCCAGCAGCAGACAGGGGGGGCGGAATGAGCAGTTCTTC. Translating it yields CASSRQGGRNEQFF. The rearrangement links TRBV9 to TRBJ2-1, with 9 bases identical to TRBD1. Unmatched junction bases numbered 6, after V lost 4 bases and J lost 7 bases. The CDR3 is 14 amino acids. CDR1 SGDLS and CDR2 YYNGEE come from the germline V gene. Using reference TRBV9 and TRBJ2-1 for the parts outside the CDR3, the full variable domain is DSGVTQTPKHLITATGQRVTLRCSPRSGDLSVYWYQQSLDQGLQFLIQYYNGEERAKGNILERFSAQQFPDLHSELNLSSLELGDSALYFCASSRQGGRNEQFFGPGTRLTVL.

The chain recombines TRBV11-3 with TRBJ2-5, with D possibly called TRBD1 or TRBD2 (5 bases each). Trimming took off 5 bases at V and 2 bases at J, with 9 bases between the two ends. CDR3 length: 13 amino acids. The germline gives CDR1 SGHNT, CDR2 YENEEA. The CDR3, as DNA: TGTGCCAGCAGCCGGGACGGGCAAGAGACCCAGTACTTC. It yields the protein CASSRDGQETQYF. The variable domain in full, completed from reference TRBV11-3 and TRBJ2-5, reads EAGVVQSPRYKIIEKKQPVAFWCNPISGHNTLYWYLQNLGQGPELLIRYENEEAVDDSQLPKDRFSAERLKGVDSTLKIQPAELGDSAVYLCASSRDGQETQYFGPGTRLLVL.

The chain employs TRBV6-6 and TRBJ1-4; maybe TRBD1 (5 bases). V lost 6 bases, J lost 5 bases, and 16 bases lay in between. In germline, CDR1 is MNHNY, CDR2 SVGAGI (reference sequence). This CDR3 comprises 15 residues. The CDR3 sequence: CASRTGQAQNEKLFF. The CDR3 nucleotides are TGTGCCAGCAGGACGGGGCAGGCCCAGAATGAAAAACTGTTTTTT.

This clone was recorded a few times. This chain joins TRBV6-4 and TRBJ1-2, with D possibly TRBD1 on 6 matching bases. Trimming cost V 0 bases and J 5 bases, with 10 bases left between them. Germline V gene lookup returns CDR1 MRHNA and CDR2 SNTAGT. The CDR3 consists of 14 residues. The DNA for the CDR3 is TGTGCCAGCAGTGACTCGACAGGCGGATATGGCTACACCTTC. Translating gives CASSDSTGGYGYTF.

The chain has TRBV7-9 and TRBJ2-1; a possible D gene is TRBD2 (6 bases). The CDR3 totals 11 residues. Per the germline V gene, CDR1 is SEHNR and CDR2 is FQNEAQ (reference sequence). V was shortened by 7 bases and J by 10 bases, with 11 bases between the two germline ends. This CDR3 reads CASIEAGEQFF. DNA for the CDR3: TGTGCCAGCATCGAGGCGGGGGAGCAGTTCTTC. The whole variable domain, filled in from reference TRBV7-9 and TRBJ2-1, reads DTGVSQNPRHKITKRGQNVTFRCDPISEHNRLYWYRQTLGQGPEFLTYFQNEAQLEKSRLLSDRFSAERPKGSFSTLEIQRTEQGDSAMYLCASIEAGEQFFGPGTRLTVL.

In this sample, this clone turned up once. The J gene is TRBJ2-2, the V gene TRBV5-6; D gene uncertain. Looked up from germline, CDR1 is SGHDT and CDR2 is YYEEEE. Trimming shortened V by 2 bases and J by 4 bases, and 15 bases separated the two germline ends. This CDR3 contains 16 residues. DNA of the CDR3: TGTGCCAGCAGCTTCAGACTGACTGCGAGCACCGGGGAGCTGTTTTTT. Translating gives CASSFRLTASTGELFF.

This chain links TRBV5-1 with TRBJ2-7; D remains ambiguous. This CDR3 has 14 amino acids. V dropped 4 bases and J dropped 3 bases, with 14 bases sitting between them. Germline V gives CDR1 SGHRS, CDR2 YFSETQ. The CDR3 sequence is CASSPDIGGYEQYF. The CDR3 bases are TGCGCCAGCAGCCCAGATATCGGCGGCTACGAGCAGTACTTC. The full variable domain, completed using reference TRBV5-1 and TRBJ2-7, is KAGVTQTPRYLIKTRGQQVTLSCSPISGHRSVSWYQQTPGQGLQFLFEYFSETQRNKGNFPGRFSGRQFSNSRSEMNVSTLELGDSALYLCASSPDIGGYEQYFGPGTRLTVT.

This clone is termed medium-sized. The rearrangement joins TRBV25-1 to TRBJ1-6; D gene unclear. CDR3 length equals 12 residues. Trimming removed 0 bases from V and 6 bases from J, with 0 bases in between. Germline values: CDR1 MGHDK, CDR2 SYGVNS. CDR3 amino acids: CASSEYNSPLHF. The CDR3 DNA is TGTGCCAGCAGTGAATATAATTCACCCCTCCACTTT.

The chain links TRBV6-1 to TRBJ1-1; D might be TRBD1 (6 bases). The V end lost 7 bases, the J end lost 0 bases, and 12 bases lay between the germline ends. In germline, CDR1 is MNHNS, CDR2 SASEGT. The CDR3 is 14 amino acids. The CDR3 reads CASTLGHLNTEAFF. The CDR3 bases are TGTGCCAGCACCCTGGGACACCTGAACACTGAAGCTTTCTTT.

The rearrangement uses TRBV19 and TRBJ2-1; a possible D gene is TRBD2 (6 bases). The germline CDR1 and CDR2 sequences are LNHDA and SQIVND (reference sequence). The germline V and J ends were trimmed by 3 bases and 0 bases, with 12 bases remaining between them. The CDR3 totals 16 residues. The CDR3: CASSIEAGSSYNEQFF. CDR3 bases: TGTGCCAGTAGTATTGAGGCGGGGAGCTCCTACAATGAGCAGTTCTTC.

This chain joins TRBV7-3 and TRBJ1-1; a weak D match, TRBD1 (5 bases). CDR1 and CDR2 from the germline V gene are SGHTA and FQGTGA. Trimming left V 4 bases short and J 11 bases short, with 20 bases between. The CDR3 covers 14 residues. The chain's CDR3 is CASSSSTSGVRAFF. The CDR3 bases are TGTGCCAGCAGCTCATCGACCTCGGGGGTGAGGGCTTTCTTT.

The chain links TRBV5-1 to TRBJ2-3, with D possibly TRBD2 on 6 matching bases. The CDR3 has 15 residues. V lost 2 bases, J lost 4 bases, and 14 bases lay in between. Germline CDR1 SGHRS, CDR2 YFSETQ. The CDR3 region is CASSFSGRRSDTQYF. DNA of the CDR3: TGCGCCAGCAGCTTTAGCGGCCGTAGGTCAGATACGCAGTATTTT.

The rearrangement uses TRBV6-5 and TRBJ2-4; possibly TRBD1 for D (6 bases). V was cut by 0 bases and J by 8 bases, with 8 bases left in between. The germline V gene has CDR1 MNHEY and CDR2 SVGAGI. There are 13 residues in the CDR3. DNA for the CDR3: TGTGCCAGCAGTTACTCGGGGGCAGACATTCAGTACTTC. Protein: CASSYSGADIQYF.

V is TRBV5-6 and J is TRBJ1-2; 7 bases are a match to TRBD1. This CDR3 is 13 amino acids long. V lost 0 bases to trimming and J lost 8 bases; unmatched junction nucleotides: 4. Per germline, CDR1 SGHDT and CDR2 YYEEEE. The DNA of the CDR3 is TGTGCCAGCAGCTTGGGACAGGGAAGGGGCTACACCTTC. The encoded protein is CASSLGQGRGYTF.